This entry lists 27 T cell receptor beta chains sequenced from one sample in a study of blood T cell repertoires in COVID-19. Sequencing used immunoSEQ multiplex PCR; TCRdb keeps in-frame clones, though not all of them. Of about 400,000 clones listed, roughly 90% are singletons. The sample taken for sequencing was peripheral blood. The receptors were sampled from a woman aged 25 to 39 with active or convalescent COVID-19.

This clone appeared a few times. The chain joins TRBV2 to TRBJ1-2, with 10 bases matching TRBD1. Germline V gene data show CDR1 as SNHLY and CDR2 as FYNNEI. The J segment lost 8 bases and the V segment lost 10 bases, leaving 10 bases of the junction unmatched. CDR3 size: 13 residues. This CDR3 is CATFLGTGAGYTF. For the CDR3, the DNA is TGTGCCACCTTCTTAGGGACAGGGGCGGGCTACACCTTC.

This rearrangement joins TRBV3-1 (or the pseudogene TRBV3-2) to TRBJ2-5; TRBD2 matches 8 bases. J was trimmed by 5 bases and V by 4 bases; bases with no gene match: 12. CDR1 and CDR2 (germline): LGHDT, YNNKEL (reference sequence). CDR3 length: 16 residues. Here the CDR3 reads CASSRSSRGGRETQYF. The CDR3 region has the DNA TGTGCCAGCAGCCGAAGCAGTCGGGGGGGCAGGGAGACCCAGTACTTC.

This chain uses TRBV2 with TRBJ2-3; no definite D call. Germline CDR1 SNHLY, CDR2 FYNNEI. CDR3 length: 12 residues. V dropped 9 bases and J dropped 6 bases, with 13 bases sitting between them. The CDR3: CARSRPGDTQYF. As DNA, the CDR3 is TGTGCCAGAAGCCGACCCGGGGATACGCAGTATTTT.

This clone was observed once. This chain joins TRBV7-9 and TRBJ2-1, with 8 bases lining up with TRBD1. This CDR3 has 15 residues. The germline gives CDR1 SEHNR, CDR2 FQNEAQ (reference sequence). With V trimmed by 5 bases and J by 7 bases, 10 bases remained unmatched. The chain's CDR3 is CASSPMDREGNEQFF. CDR3 nucleotides: TGTGCCAGCAGCCCGATGGACAGGGAAGGAAATGAGCAGTTCTTC.

The gene calls are TRBV5-6 and TRBJ1-2; D remains ambiguous. Deletions cut 0 bases from V and 0 bases from J, with 12 bases between. The CDR3 is made up of 16 amino acids. Germline V gene lookup returns CDR1 SGHDT and CDR2 YYEEEE. DNA for the CDR3: TGTGCCAGCAGCTTGGCACGGTACCTCTCTAACTATGGCTACACCTTC. Protein product: CASSLARYLSNYGYTF.

The chain couples TRBV6-6 to TRBJ2-7; D may be TRBD2 (5 bases). The CDR3 is 13 amino acids. The germline V gene has CDR1 MNHNY and CDR2 SVGAGI (reference sequence). With 9 bases removed from V and 1 base from J, the gap between germline ends came to 13 bases. The CDR3 region is CASGRRGSYEQYF. CDR3 coding DNA: TGTGCCAGTGGCCGGAGAGGGTCCTACGAGCAGTACTTC.

In its sample, this clone was seen once. The sample holds other DNA sequences that translate to the same CDR3. The chain uses TRBV6-1 and TRBJ1-4, with D maybe TRBD1 (5 bases). V lost 3 bases, J lost 6 bases, and 8 bases lay in between. The V gene's germline CDR1 is MNHNS and CDR2 SASEGT. The CDR3 is 13 amino acids. The CDR3 DNA follows: TGTGCCAGCAGTGATCGGGGGGATGAAAAACTGTTTTTT. Its translation: CASSDRGDEKLFF.

This sequence joins TRBV28 and TRBJ2-5; 8 bases are a match to TRBD2. Unmatched junction bases numbered 8, after V lost 4 bases and J lost 4 bases. CDR3 length equals 15 residues. Per germline, CDR1 MDHEN and CDR2 SYDVKM. CDR3 coding DNA: TGTGCCAGCAGTTACCCCCGGGGGGGGGCAGAGACCCAGTACTTC. Translation gives CASSYPRGGAETQYF.

This clone showed up just once. The chain employs TRBV19 and TRBJ2-1; D remains unclear. The CDR3 has 16 residues. The germline gives CDR1 LNHDA, CDR2 SQIVND (reference sequence). Trimming cost V 5 bases and J 0 bases, with 14 bases left between them. The CDR3 region has the DNA TGTGCCAGTAGTGCTCGACTGTCAAGCTCCTACAATGAGCAGTTCTTC. As protein: CASSARLSSSYNEQFF.

The chain has TRBV27 and TRBJ1-6; 7 bases line up with TRBD1. J was trimmed by 6 bases and V by 3 bases; bases with no gene match: 11. The CDR3 extends over 17 amino acids. In germline, CDR1 is MNHEY, CDR2 SMNVEV (reference sequence). This CDR3 reads CASSFSRTGRRNSPLHF. The CDR3 nucleotides are TGTGCCAGCAGTTTCTCTCGGACAGGCCGTCGTAATTCACCCCTCCACTTT.

V gene TRBV18 combines with J gene TRBJ1-6; D is unclear. Trimming stripped 2 bases from V and 10 bases from J, with 15 bases between. The CDR3 sequence is 15 residues long. Per the germline V gene, CDR1 is KGHSH and CDR2 is LQKENI. The CDR3 protein is CASSPNRGSGSPLHF. In DNA form, the CDR3 reads TGTGCCAGCTCACCAAATAGAGGGTCCGGCTCACCCCTCCACTTT.

This rearrangement joins TRBV11-2 to TRBJ1-1, with D unresolved. V lost 5 bases, J lost 0 bases, and 10 bases lay in between. The CDR3 contains 14 residues. Germline lookup yields CDR1 SGHAT and CDR2 FQNNGV. CDR3 bases: TGTGCCAGCAGCCTCCGCGGGATGAACACTGAAGCTTTCTTT. It codes for CASSLRGMNTEAFF.

This clone was observed a single time. The J gene is TRBJ1-1, the V gene TRBV2; TRBD1 might be the D (5 bases). Germline V gene lookup returns CDR1 SNHLY and CDR2 FYNNEI. Trimming took off 9 bases at V and 1 base at J, with 15 bases between the two ends. The CDR3 covers 14 residues. The CDR3 reads CASARRVTNTEAFF. As DNA, the CDR3 is TGTGCCAGTGCTCGCAGGGTCACGAACACTGAAGCTTTCTTT.

The chain joins TRBV14 to TRBJ1-2; 7 bases align to TRBD1. Germline CDR1 is SGHDN and CDR2 is FVKESK. V trimming: 6 bases; J trimming: 5 bases; junction bases outside the gene matches: 18. This CDR3 comprises 17 residues. The CDR3, as DNA: TGTGCCAGCAGTCACCTTCCCCCACAGGGGCCGAAGTATGGCTACACCTTC. Translation: CASSHLPPQGPKYGYTF. The entire variable domain, with the rest obtained from reference TRBV14 and TRBJ1-2, is as follows: EAGVTQFPSHSVIEKGQTVTLRCDPISGHDNLYWYRRVMGKEIKFLLHFVKESKQDESGMPNNRFLAERTGGTYSTLKVQPAELEDSGVYFCASSHLPPQGPKYGYTFGSGTRLTVV.

The gene calls are TRBV3-1 (or the pseudogene TRBV3-2) and TRBJ1-5; D is perhaps TRBD1 (5 bases). Trimming took off 1 base at V and 9 bases at J, with 13 bases between the two ends. CDR1 and CDR2 from the germline V gene are LGHDT and YNNKEL (reference sequence). CDR3 length equals 14 residues. The CDR3 sequence: CASSQGGGTGPQHF. The CDR3 nucleotides are TGTGCCAGCAGCCAAGGCGGGGGGACCGGGCCCCAGCATTTT.

The chain recombines TRBV6-5 with TRBJ2-5, with D perhaps TRBD2 (5 bases). Germline loops: CDR1 MNHEY, CDR2 SVGAGI. This CDR3 comprises 14 residues. V lost 5 bases to trimming and J lost 5 bases, with 15 bases between them. The CDR3 reads CASSIRGIGETQYF. DNA of the CDR3: TGTGCCAGCAGTATTCGGGGAATCGGGGAGACCCAGTACTTC.

The chain uses TRBV3-1 (or the pseudogene TRBV3-2) and TRBJ2-1, with D perhaps matching TRBD2 (5 bases). This CDR3 contains 16 residues. Trimming took 0 bases from V and 5 from J, leaving 14 bases between them. The germline gives CDR1 LGHDT, CDR2 YNNKEL (reference sequence). The CDR3 region is CASSQDSALPHNEQFF. CDR3 coding DNA: TGTGCCAGCAGCCAAGATAGCGCCCTCCCCCACAATGAGCAGTTCTTC.

The V gene is TRBV3-1 (or the pseudogene TRBV3-2), the J gene TRBJ1-2, with a possible D match to TRBD1 (5 bases). Germline V gene lookup returns CDR1 LGHDT and CDR2 YNNKEL (reference sequence). V was pared by 1 base and J by 0 bases, with 21 bases between. This CDR3 is 19 amino acids long. CDR3: CASSQVAGLESYTNYGYTF. Written as DNA, the CDR3 is TGTGCCAGCAGCCAAGTGGCGGGACTTGAAAGCTACACTAACTATGGCTACACCTTC.

The chain is built from TRBV5-1 and TRBJ2-1; D is undetermined. The CDR3 spans 12 residues. Germline V lookup: CDR1 SGHRS, CDR2 YFSETQ. V gave up 5 bases and J gave up 3 bases, with 6 bases separating them. CDR3: CASRLIYNEQFF. As DNA, the CDR3 is TGCGCCAGCAGACTTATCTACAATGAGCAGTTCTTC.

This sequence joins TRBV4-2 and TRBJ1-2; 9 nucleotides agree with TRBD1. The germline CDR1 and CDR2 sequences are LGHNA and YNFKEQ. CDR3 length equals 13 residues. Trimming removed 2 bases from V and 6 bases from J; junction bases left unmatched: 1. CDR3 amino acids: CASSQTGGDGYTF. In nucleotides, the CDR3 is TGTGCCAGCAGCCAAACAGGGGGCGATGGCTACACCTTC.

This chain connects TRBV7-9 to TRBJ1-1, with a possible D match to TRBD1 (5 bases). Germline V gives CDR1 SEHNR, CDR2 FQNEAQ (reference sequence). The germline V and J ends were trimmed by 5 bases and 6 bases, with 25 bases remaining between them. The CDR3 consists of 17 residues. In nucleotides, the CDR3 is TGTGCCAGCAGCGACCGGGACTTGACTAAGAAGGGCTCTGAAGCTTTCTTT. It translates to CASSDRDLTKKGSEAFF.

The rearrangement uses TRBV7-9 and TRBJ1-1; possibly TRBD1 for D (5 bases). The CDR3 consists of 14 residues. Germline values: CDR1 SEHNR, CDR2 FQNEAQ (reference sequence). V was cut by 1 base and J by 0 bases, with 6 bases left in between. CDR3 in amino acids: CASSLEGLNTEAFF. The CDR3 DNA follows: TGTGCCAGCAGCTTAGAGGGGTTGAACACTGAAGCTTTCTTT.

This clone was counted a few times. The V gene is TRBV7-9, the J gene TRBJ2-1, with D possibly TRBD2 on 5 matching bases. The CDR3 runs 13 residues. Germline V gene sequence: CDR1 SEHNR, CDR2 FQNEAQ (reference sequence). V was pared by 1 base and J by 13 bases, with 14 bases between. CDR3 loop: CASSLGEGSIQFF. In DNA form, the CDR3 reads TGTGCCAGCAGCTTAGGCGAGGGCTCGATACAGTTCTTC. Complete variable domain (other parts from reference TRBV7-9 and TRBJ2-1): DTGVSQNPRHKITKRGQNVTFRCDPISEHNRLYWYRQTLGQGPEFLTYFQNEAQLEKSRLLSDRFSAERPKGSFSTLEIQRTEQGDSAMYLCASSLGEGSIQFFGPGTRLTVL.

The genes are TRBV5-6 and TRBJ1-1; D is possibly TRBD1 (6 bases). Germline lookup yields CDR1 SGHDT and CDR2 YYEEEE. The CDR3 totals 15 residues. V dropped 1 base and J dropped 3 bases, with 13 bases sitting between them. CDR3 in amino acids: CASSLFAGVYTEAFF. The CDR3 DNA reads TGTGCCAGCAGCTTGTTCGCAGGGGTCTACACTGAAGCTTTCTTT.

The rearrangement links TRBV11-2 to TRBJ1-2; TRBD1 might be the D (6 bases). The V gene's germline CDR1 is SGHAT and CDR2 FQNNGV. The CDR3 has 17 residues. Between the trimmed V and J ends, which lost 3 bases and 6 bases, there was a span of 23 bases. Here the CDR3 reads CASSFTDRDIGRNGYTF. The DNA for the CDR3 is TGTGCCAGCAGCTTCACAGACCGGGACATTGGCAGGAATGGCTACACCTTC.

The rearrangement links TRBV5-6 to TRBJ2-7; D is perhaps TRBD2 (6 bases). The V end was cut by 4 bases, the J end by 0 bases, with 17 bases between. The CDR3 runs to 16 residues. Germline V gives CDR1 SGHDT, CDR2 YYEEEE. For the CDR3, the DNA is TGTGCCAGCAGCCAAGCTGTGGGACTCGCCTCCTACGAGCAGTACTTC. Translated: CASSQAVGLASYEQYF.

The rearrangement uses TRBV5-1 and TRBJ2-1; perhaps TRBD2 as D (5 bases). CDR3 length equals 15 residues. The V end was cut by 4 bases, the J end by 2 bases, with 13 bases between. The germline V gene encodes CDR1 SGHRS and CDR2 YFSETQ. The CDR3 DNA is TGCGCCAGCAGCCCCCCCGGGGATGCCTACAATGAGCAGTTCTTC. Protein product: CASSPPGDAYNEQFF.